A single sample gave rise to the 15 T cell receptor beta chains below, sequenced in a study of vaccination and CD4 T cells after COVID-19. Once obtained from cultured CD4+ T cells, the DNA was sequenced using the Oncomine TCR Beta short-read assay. One entry per CDR3 protein results from TCRdb running MiXCR on the PCR reads. This table holds around 3,800 distinct CDR3 sequences, 17% found once. Their antigens remain unidentified. The treatment is: roughly ten-day PBMC culture with coronavirus spike peptide pools or control peptides (ViraFEST assay). Sequences were obtained from CD4+ T cells from blood, cultured in vitro. Receptors originate from a human donor who had recovered from COVID-19.

This clonotype was observed a few times. The J gene is TRBJ2-3, the V gene TRBV6-1; 13 positions agree with TRBD2. The CDR3 totals 15 residues. J was trimmed by 4 bases and V by 7 bases; bases with no gene match: 5. CDR1 is MNHNS, CDR2 SASEGT, per germline. The CDR3 nucleotides are TGTGCCAGCAAGAGACTAGCGGGGGGTCCAGATACGCAGTATTTT. Amino acids: CASKRLAGGPDTQYF.

This chain links TRBV5-6 with TRBJ1-2; D remains unclear. The CDR3 covers 13 residues. Trimming removed 4 bases from V and 8 bases from J, with 15 bases in between. Germline V gives CDR1 SGHDT, CDR2 YYEEEE. The chain's CDR3 is CASSPGVGLGYTF. In DNA form, the CDR3 reads TGTGCCAGCAGCCCCGGTGTAGGGTTGGGCTACACCTTC.

This clonotype was recorded a few times. The rearrangement links TRBV12-3 or TRBV12-4 to TRBJ2-7, with 12 bases that match TRBD2. The V and J ends lost 2 bases and 4 bases, in that order; junction bases with no gene match: 6. The CDR3 has 16 residues. The CDR3 protein is CASSLSPGLAGYEQYF. Written as DNA, the CDR3 is TGTGCCAGCAGTTTATCCCCTGGACTAGCGGGGTACGAGCAGTACTTC.

The genes are TRBV6-1 and TRBJ2-3; 8 positions agree with TRBD2. This CDR3 has 15 amino acids. V was clipped by 2 bases and J by 6 bases; unmatched bases: 7. Germline assignment: CDR1 MNHNS and CDR2 SASEGT. The chain's CDR3 is CASSELGLVTDTQYF. The CDR3 DNA reads TGTGCCAGCAGTGAACTGGGACTAGTAACGGATACGCAGTATTTT.

This chain links TRBV9 with TRBJ2-5; 9 positions match TRBD1. CDR1 is SGDLS, CDR2 YYNGEE, per germline. The CDR3 is 14 amino acids. V shed 5 bases and J 2 bases; nucleotides not matched to a gene: 4. For the CDR3, the DNA is TGTGCCAGCAGTTGGACAGGGGATCAAGAGACCCAGTACTTC. It codes for CASSWTGDQETQYF.

In its sample, this clonotype ranks as medium-sized. The rearrangement uses TRBV4-1 and TRBJ2-5; D is unclear. The V gene lost 4 bases and the J gene lost 1 base, with 19 bases spanning the gap. This CDR3 is 17 amino acids long. Per the germline V gene, CDR1 is MGHRA and CDR2 is YSYEKL. The CDR3 protein is CASSRSQTPGSQETQYF. The CDR3 nucleotides are TGCGCCAGCAGCCGCAGTCAGACCCCAGGCTCCCAAGAGACCCAGTACTTC.

Within the sample, this clonotype is medium-sized (0.01 to 0.1%). The chain combines TRBV27 with TRBJ1-1; D possibly corresponds to TRBD1 (5 bases). Germline V gives CDR1 MNHEY, CDR2 SMNVEV (reference sequence). V was cut by 5 bases and J by 5 bases, with 15 bases left in between. The CDR3 consists of 14 residues. DNA of the CDR3: TGTGCCAGCAGTCCGTGGTCGGGGGGAACTGAAGCTTTCTTT. Protein: CASSPWSGGTEAFF.

This clonotype has a handful of counts. The chain has TRBV6-1 and TRBJ2-5; 8 nucleotides line up with TRBD2. The CDR3 spans 19 residues. CDR1 and CDR2 from the germline V gene are MNHNS and SASEGT. The V gene end was trimmed by 0 bases and the J gene end by 5 bases; junction bases not matched to a gene: 17. This CDR3 reads CASSEAMSNGGGVRETQYF. The CDR3 nucleotides are TGTGCCAGCAGTGAAGCAATGAGTAACGGGGGGGGTGTCCGGGAGACCCAGTACTTC.

This clonotype qualifies as medium-sized (0.01 to 0.1%). CDR3 DNA sequence: TGTGCCAGCAGTGGCGGATCGGGGACCTATGGCTACACCTTC. Its protein product is CASSGGSGTYGYTF. The J gene is TRBJ1-2, the V gene TRBV6-1, with a possible D match to TRBD1 (5 bases). V was pared by 4 bases and J by 4 bases, with 13 bases between. This CDR3 has 14 residues. Germline V gives CDR1 MNHNS, CDR2 SASEGT.

The J gene is TRBJ1-3, the V gene TRBV14; no reliable D call. Trimming removed 0 bases at V and 5 bases at J, with 11 bases between. The CDR3 spans 15 residues. Germline V gene data show CDR1 as SGHDN and CDR2 as FVKESK. CDR3 protein: CASSQDREARNTIYF. The CDR3 region has the DNA TGTGCCAGCAGCCAAGATCGAGAAGCGCGAAACACCATATATTTT.

By frequency in the sample, this clonotype is medium-sized. The chain combines TRBV20-1 with TRBJ1-3; 7 bases match TRBD1. Germline CDR1 is DFQATT and CDR2 is SNEGSKA (reference sequence). V shed 5 bases and J 0 bases; nucleotides not matched to a gene: 4. CDR3 length: 14 amino acids. Here the CDR3 reads CSAGDRNSGNTIYF. CDR3 DNA sequence: TGCAGTGCTGGGGACAGAAACTCTGGAAACACCATATATTTT.

This clonotype is classed as medium-sized. This chain uses TRBV7-9 with TRBJ2-5, with 9 bases identical to TRBD2. CDR1 and CDR2 from the germline V gene are SEHNR and FQNEAQ (reference sequence). Unmatched junction bases numbered 10, after V lost 6 bases and J lost 5 bases. The CDR3 runs to 15 residues. CDR3 in DNA: TGTGCCAGCAGTCCAGGGGGACTAGCAGAGGAGACCCAGTACTTC. Its protein product is CASSPGGLAEETQYF. The full variable domain, rest sourced from reference TRBV7-9 and TRBJ2-5, is DTGVSQNPRHKITKRGQNVTFRCDPISEHNRLYWYRQTLGQGPEFLTYFQNEAQLEKSRLLSDRFSAERPKGSFSTLEIQRTEQGDSAMYLCASSPGGLAEETQYFGPGTRLLVL.

In its sample, this clonotype was seen a few times. The CDR3 coding sequence is TGCGCCAGCAGCGAAGATGGGACGTACGGCGTGGGCTACACCTTC. Translation gives CASSEDGTYGVGYTF. The gene calls are TRBV5-1 and TRBJ1-2, with a possible D match to TRBD1 (5 bases). V shed 4 bases and J shed 8 bases, with 21 bases lying between them. There are 15 residues in the CDR3. Germline V gene lookup returns CDR1 SGHRS and CDR2 YFSETQ.

The rearrangement uses TRBV24-1 and TRBJ2-1, with D hard to call. Trimming left V 9 bases short and J 2 bases short, with 16 bases between. Germline CDR1 KGHDR, CDR2 SFDVKD. This CDR3 has 15 amino acids. The CDR3 sequence: CATVPVARAYNEQFF. CDR3 coding DNA: TGTGCCACCGTCCCTGTAGCCCGGGCCTACAATGAGCAGTTCTTC.

This clonotype is labeled as medium-sized. The chain couples TRBV30 to TRBJ1-2, with D unresolved. CDR1 and CDR2 (germline): GTSNPN, SVGIG (reference sequence). This CDR3 has 13 amino acids. Trimming cost V 1 base and J 4 bases, with 10 bases left between them. The CDR3: CAWSADLAYGYTF. The CDR3 nucleotides are TGTGCCTGGAGTGCCGACTTAGCCTATGGCTACACCTTC.